Given below is one TCR beta chain in context. V gave up 6 bases and J gave up 2 bases, with 7 bases separating them. CDR1 MNHEY and CDR2 SVGAGI come from the germline V gene. CDR3 length: 12 amino acids. The source of the sample is a study of blood T cell repertoires in COVID-19. Study context: Sources were T cells, B-cell-depleted T cells, or PBMCs; the material itself was cDNA or gDNA.

Adults between about 18 and 95 years of age took part from 20 to 25 US areas. Original processing notes: Amplifying reference gene primers gave estimates of nucleated cell counts. Profiling relied on immunoSEQ multiplex PCR, and the TCRdb table lists in-frame clones only, not all of them. The V and J calls and the clone size are those of that table, but D and trimming were determined from the DNA. The sample shows about 200,000 clones, roughly 85% of them seen only once. This clonotype originated in a middle-aged woman with acute COVID-19. The gene calls are TRBV6-5 and TRBJ1-2; D might be TRBD1 (5 bases). Sequenced: PBMCs or T cells enriched from blood (not recorded which). The CDR3 sequence is CASSRQNYGYTF. The CDR3, as DNA: TGTGCCAGCAGCCGACAGAACTATGGCTACACCTTC.